Below, 18 T cell receptor beta chains from the same sample are listed, as sequenced in a study of T cell clusters in autoimmune cytopenias. Each sample's input was around 270 ng genomic DNA, some 34,000 genome equivalents. One tube held mixed TRB-A and TRB-B primer pools for touch-down PCR. One entry per CDR3 protein, without DNA, is what TCRdb gives after re-calling the multiplex PCR reads. This sample lists about 5,000 distinct CDR3 sequences; its ten largest clones have less than 30%. Sequencing was done on a sample of peripheral blood. All receptors derive from a human donor with an autoimmune cytopenia or autoimmune hepatitis (not recorded which).

The genes are TRBV5-5 and TRBJ2-3; lacking DNA, the TRBD1 call made by TCRdb goes unchecked. In germline, CDR1 is SGHKS, CDR2 YYEKEE (reference sequence). The CDR3 has 15 residues. CDR3 sequence reads: CASSLEQGATDTQYF.

By frequency, this clonotype registers medium-sized. The chain recombines TRBV7-6 with TRBJ1-4. Germline CDR1 and CDR2: SGHVS and FNYEAQ. This CDR3 is built from 16 residues. CDR3 sequence reads: CASSLAGIATNEKLFF.

This clonotype is medium-sized by frequency. The J gene is TRBJ1-2, the V gene TRBV20-1; the D gene TCRdb calls, TRBD1, cannot be checked with no DNA. CDR1 is DFQATT and CDR2 is SNEGSKA in the germline V gene (reference sequence). This CDR3 spans 12 amino acids. The CDR3 region is CSVWTGDYGYTF.

By frequency, this clonotype is medium-sized. This chain joins TRBV20-1 and TRBJ1-2; TCRdb returns TRBD1, unconfirmable since there is no DNA. Germline V gives CDR1 DFQATT, CDR2 SNEGSKA (reference sequence). CDR3 size: 12 residues. The CDR3 protein is CSARRGLYGYTF.

This clonotype is identified as medium-sized (0.01 to 0.1%) from frequency. This rearrangement joins TRBV7-9 to TRBJ2-7; TCRdb's D call of TRBD2 is untestable without DNA. Germline V gene sequence: CDR1 SEHNR, CDR2 FQNEAQ (reference sequence). The CDR3 is 15 amino acids. The CDR3 spells CASSSAGQRFYEQYF.

The chain carries TRBV19 and TRBJ1-5; the D gene TCRdb calls, TRBD1, cannot be checked with no DNA. Per the germline V gene, CDR1 is LNHDA and CDR2 is SQIVND (reference sequence). This CDR3 has 15 residues. CDR3 loop: CASSTTGTGNQPQHF. Together with reference TRBV19 and TRBJ1-5, the CDR3 gives the full variable domain: DGGITQSPKYLFRKEGQNVTLSCEQNLNHDAMYWYRQDPGQGLRLIYYSQIVNDFQKGDIAEGYSVSREKKESFPLTVTSAQKNPTAFYLCASSTTGTGNQPQHFGDGTRLSIL.

By frequency, this clonotype is medium-sized. The chain links TRBV7-6 to TRBJ2-1. In germline, CDR1 is SGHVS, CDR2 FNYEAQ. The CDR3 consists of 17 residues. The CDR3 spells CASSLVAVSTTYNEQFF.

This clonotype shows up as medium-sized by frequency. The chain couples TRBV20-1 to TRBJ1-5. Germline CDR1 and CDR2: DFQATT and SNEGSKA (reference sequence). The CDR3 has 15 amino acids. The CDR3 here is CSAVSGGSRNQPQHF.

This clonotype is classed as medium-sized by frequency. This chain uses TRBV20-1 with TRBJ1-3; the TCRdb D gene call, TRBD1, has no DNA to confirm it. Per germline, CDR1 DFQATT and CDR2 SNEGSKA (reference sequence). The CDR3 length is 14 residues. Here the CDR3 reads CSAREGTGRSTIYF.

The V and J genes are TRBV12-3 or TRBV12-4 and TRBJ2-7; with no DNA, the TCRdb D assignment of TRBD1 cannot be verified. This CDR3 contains 15 residues. CDR3 sequence reads: CASSLGQGGSYEQYF.

Frequency places this clonotype as medium-sized. This chain joins TRBV7-2 and TRBJ2-2; TCRdb designates TRBD2, a call that cannot be tested without DNA. Germline V gene data show CDR1 as SGHTA and CDR2 as FQGNSA. The CDR3 has 16 amino acids. The CDR3 sequence is CASSQPAGGTSGELFF.

The rearrangement uses TRBV18 and TRBJ2-2; checking the TCRdb D call of TRBD1 is not possible without DNA. The germline V gene has CDR1 KGHSH and CDR2 LQKENI. This CDR3 contains 14 residues. CDR3 sequence reads: CASSGGQNTGELFF.

J is TRBJ2-5 and V is TRBV5-4. CDR1 SGHNT and CDR2 YYREEE come from the germline V gene (reference sequence). This CDR3 region has 13 residues. The CDR3 loop reads CASSLEVQETQYF. Complete variable domain (other parts from reference TRBV5-4 and TRBJ2-5): ETGVTQSPTHLIKTRGQQVTLRCSSQSGHNTVSWYQQALGQGPQFIFQYYREEENGRGNFPPRFSGLQFPNYSSELNVNALELDDSALYLCASSLEVQETQYFGPGTRLLVL.

In terms of frequency, this clonotype is medium-sized (0.01 to 0.1%). The rearrangement uses TRBV6-6 and TRBJ2-7; TCRdb names TRBD2, which stays unverified in the absence of DNA. CDR1 MNHNY and CDR2 SVGAGI come from the germline V gene (reference sequence). The CDR3 totals 14 residues. This CDR3 reads CASSYSNSGYEQYF.

This clonotype counts as medium-sized by frequency. The rearrangement links TRBV30 to TRBJ1-5; the D call of TRBD1 rests on TCRdb alone, since no DNA is present to check it. Germline V CDR1 and CDR2: GTSNPN, SVGIG (reference sequence). This CDR3 contains 16 residues. The CDR3 reads CAWSVGGAGGNQPQHF.

V and J are TRBV20-1 and TRBJ1-6; there is no DNA to check the TCRdb D call of TRBD1. The CDR3 is 15 residues long. The V gene's germline CDR1 is DFQATT and CDR2 SNEGSKA (reference sequence). CDR3 sequence: CSARGGTGGNSPLHF.

V and J are TRBV21-1 and TRBJ2-7; TCRdb returns TRBD2, unconfirmable since there is no DNA. TRBV21-1 is shown as a pseudogene. There are 16 residues in the CDR3. This CDR3 reads CASSKDGRAGPYEQYF.

By frequency, this clonotype is medium-sized. The chain carries TRBV6-1 and TRBJ2-6. The CDR3 contains 17 residues. The germline gives CDR1 MNHNS, CDR2 SASEGT. This CDR3 is CASSVWQIHSGANVLTF.